The 5 T cell receptor beta chains given below trace back to one sample, sequenced in a study of blood T cell repertoires in COVID-19. Profiling relied on immunoSEQ multiplex PCR, and the TCRdb table lists in-frame clones only, not all of them. The top ten clones hold 1.5% to 2% of a sample with more than 300,000 clones, over 85% of them seen once. Sequenced sample: peripheral blood. These receptors were taken from a woman aged 25 to 39 with COVID-19, enrolled during active disease.

CDR3 in DNA: TGTGCCAGCCCCTCGAAGGGACAGGGGGCTGGAAACACCATATATTTT. Its protein is CASPSKGQGAGNTIYF. The V gene is TRBV6-4, the J gene TRBJ1-3, with 11 positions matching TRBD1. V shed 8 bases and J 2 bases; nucleotides not matched to a gene: 8. The germline gives CDR1 MRHNA, CDR2 SNTAGT. The length of the CDR3 is 16 residues.

This rearrangement joins TRBV5-1 to TRBJ1-1, with D maybe TRBD1 (6 bases). The CDR3 totals 14 residues. Trimming took off 0 bases at V and 4 bases at J, with 10 bases between the two ends. Germline values: CDR1 SGHRS, CDR2 YFSETQ. The CDR3 nucleotides are TGCGCCAGCAGCTTGGAGATCAGGGGCACTGAAGCTTTCTTT. Protein sequence: CASSLEIRGTEAFF.

This sequence joins TRBV4-2 and TRBJ1-1, with 9 bases that match TRBD1. The V gene end was trimmed by 4 bases and the J gene end by 5 bases; junction bases not matched to a gene: 8. The CDR3 has 15 residues. Germline-derived CDR1 and CDR2 are LGHNA and YNFKEQ. CDR3: CASSPLTGGLTEAFF. The CDR3 bases are TGTGCCAGCAGCCCACTGACAGGGGGGTTGACTGAAGCTTTCTTT.

V is TRBV5-6 and J is TRBJ2-1; 9 bases are a match to TRBD2. The CDR3 contains 13 residues. Germline V gene data show CDR1 as SGHDT and CDR2 as YYEEEE. The trim removed 3 bases at V and 6 bases at J, leaving 1 base unmatched. The DNA of the CDR3 is TGTGCCAGCAGCTGGACTAGCGCCAATGAGCAGTTCTTC. This codes for CASSWTSANEQFF.

The CDR3: CASSDSPSYEQYF. The DNA for the CDR3 is TGTGCCAGCAGCGACAGTCCCTCCTACGAGCAGTACTTC. J is TRBJ2-7 and V is TRBV12-3 or TRBV12-4, with D possibly TRBD1 on 5 matching bases. The CDR3 has 13 amino acids. V was trimmed by 6 bases and J by 0 bases, leaving 9 bases between them.